Below are 5 T cell receptor beta chains sequenced from a single sample in a study of T cells in narcolepsy. The protocol was immunoSEQ multiplex PCR, while the TCRdb copy is restricted to in-frame clones and leaves out a portion. The table lists approximately 25,000 clones, just over 60% of them singletons, with approximately 12% in the top ten. Sequencing was performed on memory (CD45RA-) CD4+ T cells from blood. The source is a human donor in good health.

The chain joins TRBV19 to TRBJ2-7, with 10 nucleotides matching TRBD1. The CDR3 loop spans 13 amino acids. Trimming cost V 5 bases and J 3 bases; bases outside gene matches: 1. Germline CDR1 LNHDA, CDR2 SQIVND (reference sequence). CDR3 nucleotides: TGTGCCAGTAGTCGGGACAGGGGCTACGAGCAGTACTTC. Amino acids: CASSRDRGYEQYF.

This clone has more than one count but fewer than ten. The same CDR3 is also encoded by other DNA sequences in this sample. The chain links TRBV5-1 to TRBJ2-5; 7 bases are a match to TRBD2. V was clipped by 0 bases and J by 4 bases; unmatched bases: 0. CDR1 is SGHRS and CDR2 is YFSETQ in the germline V gene. The CDR3 totals 13 residues. CDR3 amino acids: CASSLAGGETQYF. In nucleotides, the CDR3 is TGCGCCAGCAGCTTGGCGGGAGGAGAGACCCAGTACTTC.

A single count supports this clone. This chain uses TRBV2 with TRBJ2-1, with D unclear. V lost 5 bases and J lost 8, with 13 bases in between. The CDR3 length is 13 residues. Germline loops: CDR1 SNHLY, CDR2 FYNNEI. The CDR3: CASSTLGWDEQFF. Written as DNA, the CDR3 is TGTGCCAGCAGTACACTGGGGTGGGATGAGCAGTTCTTC.

The chain is built from TRBV28 and TRBJ2-1, with 15 bases fitting TRBD2. The V and J ends lost 6 bases and 0 bases, in that order; junction bases with no gene match: 6. The CDR3 contains 18 residues. Per germline, CDR1 MDHEN and CDR2 SYDVKM. This chain's CDR3 is CASSGLAGGRSSYNEQFF. CDR3 in DNA: TGTGCCAGCAGCGGACTAGCGGGAGGGCGGAGCTCCTACAATGAGCAGTTCTTC.

In this sample, this clone is medium-sized (0.01 to 0.1%). This rearrangement joins TRBV5-6 to TRBJ2-7; possible D gene TRBD1, 5 bases. This CDR3 spans 14 amino acids. CDR1 SGHDT and CDR2 YYEEEE come from the germline V gene. V lost 2 bases and J lost 0, with 9 bases in between. In nucleotides, the CDR3 is TGTGCCAGCAGCTTCCCAGGGTCCTCCTACGAGCAGTACTTC. This sequence encodes CASSFPGSSYEQYF.